Below, 17 T cell receptor beta chains from the same sample are listed, as sequenced in a study of T cell responses to AZD1222 COVID-19 vaccine. Only in-frame clones appear in the TCRdb table, and some are missing; sequencing was by immunoSEQ multiplex PCR. The top ten hold roughly 20% of the sample, which has 53,000 or so clones, around 85% seen once. This sample comprised peripheral blood, obtained on day 0 of MenACWY control vaccination. The source is an adult in good health.

V gene TRBV9 combines with J gene TRBJ2-3, with a possible D match to TRBD2 (5 bases). The CDR3 has 17 amino acids. Germline CDR1 SGDLS, CDR2 YYNGEE. The V end lost 0 bases, the J end lost 2 bases, and 16 bases lay between the germline ends. CDR3 amino acids: CASSVEGGGYFTDTQYF. The CDR3 DNA follows: TGTGCCAGCAGCGTAGAGGGCGGAGGTTACTTCACAGATACGCAGTATTTT.

This clone was detected once. This chain connects TRBV3-1 (or the pseudogene TRBV3-2) to TRBJ2-5; 9 bases are a match to TRBD2. The CDR3 extends over 15 amino acids. The V gene's germline CDR1 is LGHDT and CDR2 YNNKEL (reference sequence). With V trimmed by 4 bases and J by 4 bases, 7 bases remained unmatched. In DNA, the CDR3 is TGTGCCAGCAGCCTTAGCGGGAGTAAGGGAGAGACCCAGTACTTC. Amino acid sequence: CASSLSGSKGETQYF.

Points on this clone: One junction end does not reproduce the germline sequence, and a read error may be involved. This chain connects TRBV7-7 to TRBJ2-1, with D tentatively TRBD1 or TRBD2 (5 bases each). CDR3 length: 15 amino acids. The germline gives CDR1 SSHAT, CDR2 FNYEAQ (reference sequence). CDR3 sequence reads: CASSLARDPNNEQFF. CDR3 sequence (DNA): TGTGCTAGCAGCTTAGCCAGGGACCCCAACAATGAGCAGTTCTTC.

This clone appeared once. The rearrangement uses TRBV11-2 and TRBJ1-1; 12 bases agree with TRBD1. Germline CDR1 and CDR2: SGHAT and FQNNGV. With V trimmed by 5 bases and J by 4 bases, 17 bases remained unmatched. CDR3 size: 19 residues. CDR3 region: CASSATGTGGVGVGTEAFF. CDR3 coding DNA: TGTGCCAGCAGCGCGACCGGGACAGGGGGCGTAGGAGTAGGCACTGAAGCTTTCTTT. Full variable domain (missing parts from reference TRBV11-2 and TRBJ1-1): EAGVAQSPRYKIIEKRQSVAFWCNPISGHATLYWYQQILGQGPKLLIQFQNNGVVDDSQLPKDRFSAERLKGVDSTLKIQPAKLEDSAVYLCASSATGTGGVGVGTEAFFGQGTRLTVV.

This chain uses TRBV7-2 with TRBJ2-7; D not resolved. The CDR3 sequence is 13 residues long. Germline assignment: CDR1 SGHTA and CDR2 FQGNSA. V was trimmed by 0 bases and J by 4 bases, leaving 7 bases between them. The CDR3 DNA reads as TGTGCCAGCAGCTTAGCGCCAGCTTACGAGCAGTACTTC. It translates to CASSLAPAYEQYF.

V is TRBV20-1 and J is TRBJ2-5, with D uncertain. Trimming removed 3 bases at V and 5 bases at J, with 10 bases between. Germline V lookup: CDR1 DFQATT, CDR2 SNEGSKA (reference sequence). CDR3 length: 12 amino acids. CDR3 residues: CSASIQSETQYF. In DNA form, the CDR3 reads TGCAGTGCTAGTATACAGTCGGAGACCCAGTACTTC.

The chain recombines TRBV5-5 with TRBJ1-1, with 10 bases that match TRBD1. CDR1 and CDR2 from the germline V gene are SGHKS and YYEKEE (reference sequence). The CDR3 runs 15 residues. V dropped 6 bases and J dropped 5; count of bases not matched to a gene: 10. In DNA form, the CDR3 reads TGTGCCAGCAAACCGGGGGACAGGGGATGGACTGAAGCTTTCTTT. Residues: CASKPGDRGWTEAFF.

This sequence joins TRBV7-6 and TRBJ1-2, with no clear D. Trimming shortened V by 5 bases and J by 7 bases, and 14 bases separated the two germline ends. The CDR3 has 13 residues. The V gene's germline CDR1 is SGHVS and CDR2 FNYEAQ. The CDR3 spells CASSIVPEGGYTF. For the CDR3, the DNA is TGTGCCAGCAGCATAGTACCCGAAGGTGGCTACACCTTC.

This clone was picked up a small number of times. The chain employs TRBV28 and TRBJ1-2; 7 bases are a match to TRBD1. Per germline, CDR1 MDHEN and CDR2 SYDVKM. The V and J ends lost 5 bases and 4 bases, in that order; junction bases with no gene match: 7. The CDR3 loop spans 14 amino acids. The CDR3 protein is CASSTGTVTYGYTF. The CDR3 DNA follows: TGTGCCAGCAGTACCGGGACAGTAACCTATGGCTACACCTTC.

The chain has TRBV11-3 and TRBJ2-5, with D possibly being TRBD1 or TRBD2 (5 bases each). Germline CDR1 is SGHNT and CDR2 is YENEEA. CDR3 length equals 15 residues. The V and J ends lost 5 bases and 7 bases respectively, with 20 bases between them. DNA of the CDR3: TGTGCCAGCAGCCAGAACGGACGCGGTGGGGGGACCCAGTACTTC. Translated, it gives CASSQNGRGGGTQYF.

The chain is built from TRBV4-3 and TRBJ1-1, with D unresolved. Germline V gives CDR1 LGHNA, CDR2 YSLEER. V was cut by 0 bases and J by 4 bases, with 12 bases left in between. The CDR3 loop spans 15 amino acids. CDR3 residues: CASSQDRSGRTEAFF. In nucleotides, the CDR3 is TGCGCCAGCAGCCAAGATCGCAGTGGGCGCACTGAAGCTTTCTTT.

The V call is TRBV28, the J call TRBJ1-5; D is undetermined. Trimming took 7 bases from V and 9 from J, leaving 13 bases between them. This CDR3 contains 12 residues. The V gene's germline CDR1 is MDHEN and CDR2 SYDVKM. The CDR3 protein is CASNTIRRPQHF. The CDR3 DNA reads as TGTGCCAGCAACACGATCAGGAGGCCCCAGCATTTT.

The chain uses TRBV23-1 and TRBJ2-1; the match to TRBD1 covers 10 bases. TRBV23-1 is filed as an ORF, its function uncertain. J was trimmed by 12 bases and V by 2 bases; bases with no gene match: 10. This CDR3 spans 15 amino acids. The CDR3 protein is CASSQTQDRGNMQFF. The CDR3 DNA reads as TGCGCCAGCAGTCAAACGCAGGACAGGGGGAATATGCAGTTCTTC.

This chain connects TRBV19 to TRBJ2-5; tentatively, D is TRBD1 (6 bases). The V end lost 5 bases, the J end lost 5 bases, and 12 bases lay between the germline ends. This CDR3 has 13 amino acids. Germline loops: CDR1 LNHDA, CDR2 SQIVND (reference sequence). Here the CDR3 reads CASSPRGQETQYF. DNA of the CDR3: TGTGCCAGTAGTCCCAGGGGTCAGGAGACCCAGTACTTC.

The gene calls are TRBV30 and TRBJ2-5, with TRBD1 matching over 12 bases. The CDR3 loop spans 16 amino acids. J gave up 5 bases and V 1 base, and 8 bases lay outside the gene matches. The V gene's germline CDR1 is GTSNPN and CDR2 SVGIG (reference sequence). CDR3 DNA: TGTGCCTGGAGTGATCCGGGACAGGGGGCTGGGGAGACCCAGTACTTC. Residues: CAWSDPGQGAGETQYF.

The V call is TRBV25-1, the J call TRBJ2-2; 8 bases fit TRBD1. The CDR3 spans 16 residues. V shed 5 bases, J shed 1 base, and the junction held 6 bases outside the gene matches. Germline V lookup: CDR1 MGHDK, CDR2 SYGVNS. The CDR3 region is CASSPRTGLNTGELFF. The CDR3 nucleotides read TGTGCCAGCAGTCCTCGGACAGGGCTGAACACCGGGGAGCTGTTTTTT.

V gene TRBV5-1 combines with J gene TRBJ2-2, with D uncertain. The V gene's germline CDR1 is SGHRS and CDR2 YFSETQ. Trimming took off 1 base at V and 4 bases at J, with 8 bases between the two ends. The length of the CDR3 is 14 residues. The DNA of the CDR3 is TGCGCCAGCAGCTTGCTTTTTCGCACCGGGGAGCTGTTTTTT. Translating gives CASSLLFRTGELFF.